What follows describes a single T cell receptor (beta chain). The V end lost 3 bases, the J end lost 5 bases, and 11 bases lay between the germline ends. This CDR3 contains 15 residues. In germline, CDR1 is WNHNN, CDR2 SYGVQD (reference sequence). This table comes from immunoSEQ multiplex PCR, and its TCRdb copy is limited to in-frame clones, with some not included. Of 100,000 to 150,000 clones in the sample, around four fifths were seen once. This entry is derived from a study of blood T cell repertoires in COVID-19. On the study more broadly: Samples of COVID-19 (acute and convalescent) were obtained from the United States, Italy and Spain. PBMCs, B-cell-depleted T cells, or T cells were the source of the cDNA or gDNA that made up the material.

This TCR derives from an elderly man with active or convalescent COVID-19. The chain employs TRBV10-1 and TRBJ2-6, with D perhaps TRBD2 (5 bases). The sample taken for sequencing was peripheral blood. CDR3 in amino acids: CASSDVRVWANVLTF. The CDR3 DNA sequence: TGCGCCAGCAGTGACGTGAGGGTTTGGGCCAACGTCCTGACTTTC.